The 11 T cell receptor beta chains below come from one sample, sequenced in a study of response to subunit inactivated influenza vaccine. TCRdb reanalysed the RT-PCR reads using MiXCR and keeps one entry per CDR3 protein. Of 650,000 to 850,000 distinct CDR3 sequences listed, approximately 15% were seen once; the top ten hold 5.5% to 8%. The sample was PBMCs from blood, taken 14 days before vaccination. These TCRs come from a man over 45 who received an inactivated influenza vaccine.

This clonotype was detected many times. V gene TRBV27 combines with J gene TRBJ2-5; D could derive from TRBD1 or TRBD2 (6 bases each). The germline V gene has CDR1 MNHEY and CDR2 SMNVEV (reference sequence). V was pared by 5 bases and J by 4 bases, with 20 bases between. There are 16 residues in the CDR3. This chain's CDR3 is CASSTLWGSGAETQYF. CDR3 in DNA: TGTGCCAGCAGTACCCTTTGGGGCTCGGGGGCAGAGACCCAGTACTTC.

This clonotype occurred a few times. The chain couples TRBV7-8 to TRBJ1-1, with D possibly being TRBD1 (5 bases). The CDR3 runs 16 residues. Germline assignment: CDR1 SGHVS and CDR2 FQNEAQ. Trimming took off 6 bases at V and 1 base at J, with 18 bases between the two ends. The CDR3: CASSRDGGRQNTEAFF. CDR3 DNA sequence: TGTGCCAGCAGTCGGGACGGCGGACGGCAGAACACTGAAGCTTTCTTT.

In nucleotides, the CDR3 is TGTGCCGGCTCGACGGGGGGCCGAAGCGATGAGCAGTTCTTC. Protein: CAGSTGGRSDEQFF. This rearrangement joins TRBV7-9 to TRBJ2-1, with D possibly being TRBD2 (7 bases). The length of the CDR3 is 14 residues. Germline CDR1 and CDR2: SEHNR and FQNEAQ (reference sequence). V was cut by 11 bases and J by 8 bases, with 22 bases left in between.

The chain has TRBV28 and TRBJ2-4, with D unclear. Germline V gives CDR1 MDHEN, CDR2 SYDVKM. This CDR3 region has 11 residues. V was trimmed by 6 bases and J by 6 bases, leaving 6 bases between them. Here the CDR3 reads CASSQINIQYF. CDR3 DNA: TGTGCCAGCAGCCAGATAAACATTCAGTACTTC.

V usage is TRBV6-1 and J usage is TRBJ2-2; no reliable D call. The CDR3 runs to 13 residues. Germline assignment: CDR1 MNHNS and CDR2 SASEGT. Between the trimmed V and J ends, which lost 8 bases and 5 bases, there was a span of 12 bases. CDR3 coding DNA: TGTGCCAGCCGCGTGCATTCGACCGGGGAGCTGTTTTTT. Protein sequence: CASRVHSTGELFF.

The chain employs TRBV6-5 and TRBJ2-3; the match to TRBD2 covers 8 bases. With 2 bases clipped from V and 3 bases from J, the junction kept 4 bases outside the gene matches. CDR1 is MNHEY and CDR2 is SVGAGI in the germline V gene. There are 15 residues in the CDR3. CDR3 residues: CASSYGAGVTDTQYF. As DNA, the CDR3 is TGTGCCAGCAGTTACGGAGCGGGAGTGACAGATACGCAGTATTTT.

This clonotype was observed a handful of times. The chain combines TRBV27 with TRBJ2-7; 10 bases are a match to TRBD2. CDR1 is MNHEY, CDR2 SMNVEV, per germline (reference sequence). The length of the CDR3 is 15 residues. The trim removed 5 bases at V and 0 bases at J, leaving 4 bases unmatched. CDR3 protein: CASSLSGGNSYEQYF. The CDR3 coding sequence is TGTGCCAGCAGTCTTAGCGGGGGGAACTCCTACGAGCAGTACTTC.

This clonotype was detected once. The chain employs TRBV28 and TRBJ2-3; no firm D call. CDR1 and CDR2 from the germline V gene are MDHEN and SYDVKM. V lost 5 bases and J 4 bases, leaving 10 bases between the germline ends. The CDR3 length is 13 residues. CDR3 in amino acids: CASSTPGADTQYF. DNA of the CDR3: TGTGCCAGCAGTACCCCTGGGGCAGATACGCAGTATTTT.

This clonotype was recorded only once. The CDR3, as DNA: TGCAGTGCTGCCTGGGGCAGGAACTACGAGCAGTACTTC. This translates into CSAAWGRNYEQYF. V is TRBV20-1 and J is TRBJ2-7, with a possible D match to TRBD1 (5 bases). V shed 5 bases and J shed 3 bases, with 14 bases lying between them. The CDR3 loop spans 13 amino acids. Per the germline V gene, CDR1 is DFQATT and CDR2 is SNEGSKA (reference sequence).

This clonotype was counted only a few times. This chain uses TRBV18 with TRBJ2-7, with TRBD2 matching over 7 bases. This CDR3 has 13 residues. Trimming removed 4 bases from V and 3 bases from J; junction bases left unmatched: 3. Germline V gene sequence: CDR1 KGHSH, CDR2 LQKENI. The CDR3 region is CASSRASGYEQYF. In nucleotides, the CDR3 is TGTGCCAGCTCACGGGCTAGCGGCTACGAGCAGTACTTC.

This chain connects TRBV3-1 to TRBJ2-1; 12 nucleotides line up with TRBD2. CDR1 and CDR2 (germline): LGHDT, YNNKEL (reference sequence). The CDR3 sequence is 16 residues long. V lost 2 bases, J lost 6 bases, and 5 bases stayed unmatched. CDR3 in DNA: TGTGCCAGCAGCCAAATGACTAGCGGGAGTGGCAATGAGCAGTTCTTC. Translated, it gives CASSQMTSGSGNEQFF.